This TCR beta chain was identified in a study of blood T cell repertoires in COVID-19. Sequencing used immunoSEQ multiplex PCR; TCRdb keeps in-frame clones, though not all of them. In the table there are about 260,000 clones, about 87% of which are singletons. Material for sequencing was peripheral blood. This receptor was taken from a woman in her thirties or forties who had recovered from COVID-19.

The CDR3 is CAISESLTDDKLDYGYTF. The CDR3 bases are TGTGCCATCAGTGAGTCTCTGACAGACGACAAATTAGACTATGGCTACACCTTC. The chain combines TRBV10-3 with TRBJ1-2; tentative D call: TRBD1 (5 bases). V gave up 0 bases and J gave up 3 bases, with 20 bases separating them. The CDR3 is 18 amino acids. Germline loops: CDR1 ENHRY, CDR2 SYGVKD.